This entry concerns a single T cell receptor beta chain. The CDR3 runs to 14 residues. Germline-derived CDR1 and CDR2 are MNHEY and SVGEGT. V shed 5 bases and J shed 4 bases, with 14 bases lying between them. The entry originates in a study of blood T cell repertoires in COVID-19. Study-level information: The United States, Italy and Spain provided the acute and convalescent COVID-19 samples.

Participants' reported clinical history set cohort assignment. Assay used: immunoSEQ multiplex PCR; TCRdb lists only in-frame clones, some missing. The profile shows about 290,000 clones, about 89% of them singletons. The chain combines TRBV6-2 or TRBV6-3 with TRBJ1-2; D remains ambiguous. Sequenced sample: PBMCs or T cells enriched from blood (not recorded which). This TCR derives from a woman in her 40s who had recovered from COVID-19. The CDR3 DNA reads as TGTGCCAGCAGTACGCCGAGCCGCTTCTATGGCTACACCTTC. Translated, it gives CASSTPSRFYGYTF.